The rows below give T cell receptor beta chains drawn from one sample of a study of TIL therapy for anti-PD-1-resistant metastatic lung cancer. Profiling relied on immunoSEQ multiplex PCR, and the TCRdb table lists in-frame clones only, not all of them. The sample includes 95,000 or so clones, under 70% of them seen just once. The source was tumor tissue, collected at baseline. These receptors originate from a person between 30 and 79 years old with non-small cell lung cancer. Both conserved end residues are part of each CDR3. D genes are given only for firm matches. Clone size is shown for a subset of rows, as once, few, many or a class of expanded clone.

d_call clone_size j_call v_call cdr3_nt cdr3_aa
- - TRBJ1-5 TRBV6-2/TRBV6-3 TGTGCCAGCAGTTACGGCGGACTCAATCAGCCCCAGCATTTT CASSYGGLNQPQHF
TRBD1 - TRBJ1-5 TRBV6-5 TGTGCCAGCAGTACAGGGGGAGTTGGGCAGCCCCAGCATTTT CASSTGGVGQPQHF
- few TRBJ2-1 TRBV6-6 TGTGCCTCCCTAGGGCGGGCTCGCTCCTACAATGAGCAGTTCTTC CASLGRARSYNEQFF
- - TRBJ1-1 TRBV19 TGTGCCAGTAGTACACAGGGACCTGAAGCTTTCTTT CASSTQGPEAFF
TRBD2 - TRBJ2-1 TRBV9 TGTGCCAGCAGCGCCGGGACTAGCGGGACTGAGCAGTTCTTC CASSAGTSGTEQFF
- few TRBJ2-7 TRBV11-3 TGTGCCAGCAGCTTAGGGCCGCTCTACGAGCAGTACTTC CASSLGPLYEQYF
- - TRBJ2-1 TRBV18 TGTGCCAGCTCACCTCCCCGGGGCGGCGGCCACAATGAGCAGTTCTTC CASSPPRGGGHNEQFF
- - TRBJ2-3 TRBV6-4 TGTGCCAGCAGTGACTCTAGGAATTCAGATACGCAGTATTTT CASSDSRNSDTQYF
TRBD1 - TRBJ1-6 TRBV18 TGTGCCAGCTCACCAACCGGACAGGCGAATTCACCCCTCCACTTT CASSPTGQANSPLHF
- - TRBJ1-5 TRBV5-1 TGCGCCAGCAGCTTGGCGGGCATGCATGGCAATCAGCCCCAGCATTTT CASSLAGMHGNQPQHF
TRBD1 once TRBJ1-6 TRBV2 TGTGCCAGCAGTCCCGGGACAGGGGTCTCACCCCTCCACTTT CASSPGTGVSPLHF
- - TRBJ2-1 TRBV6-1 TGTGCCAGCAGTGAAGCTTGGGGTAGCAATGAGCAGTTCTTC CASSEAWGSNEQFF
TRBD2 - TRBJ2-3 TRBV19 TGTGCCAGTAAGGCTAGCGGGGGGACAGATACGCAGTATTTT CASKASGGTDTQYF
TRBD1 - TRBJ2-2 TRBV5-1 TGCGCCAGCAGCCCAGACAGGGGGCGCGGCGGGGAGCTGTTTTTT CASSPDRGRGGELFF
- - TRBJ1-3 TRBV30 TGTGCCTGGAGTGTATGGGGGCCTGGAAACACCATATATTTT CAWSVWGPGNTIYF
- - TRBJ1-4 TRBV29-1 TGCAGCGTTGTCGGGACTGCAACTAATGAAAAACTGTTTTTT CSVVGTATNEKLFF
- - TRBJ2-3 TRBV7-9 TGTGCCAGCAGGCAGGCCGCTAGCACAGATACGCAGTATTTT CASRQAASTDTQYF
- - TRBJ2-7 TRBV3-1/TRBV3-2 TGTGCCAGCAGCCAAGGGATTCACGAGCAGTACTTC CASSQGIHEQYF
- once TRBJ2-5 TRBV12-3/TRBV12-4 TGTGCCAGCAGAGCCCACCCCCAAGAGACCCAGTACTTC CASRAHPQETQYF
- - TRBJ2-7 TRBV6-2/TRBV6-3 TGTGCCAGCAGTCGTACTAGGGCCCGGGAGCAGTACTTC CASSRTRAREQYF
- - TRBJ1-2 TRBV18 TGTGCCAGCTCACCAGGGGCAGGGAGTGCATCAGGTGGCTACACCTTC CASSPGAGSASGGYTF
TRBD2 - TRBJ2-3 TRBV5-8 TGTGCCAGCAGCTTGAAACTAGCGGGCGCAGATACGCAGTATTTT CASSLKLAGADTQYF
TRBD1 - TRBJ2-3 TRBV6-4 TGTGCCAGCAGTCGACAGGGGGCGACAGATACGCAGTATTTT CASSRQGATDTQYF
TRBD1 - TRBJ1-1 TRBV14 TGTGCCAGCAGCCAAGAGGGACAGGGGAGAGCTTTCTTT CASSQEGQGRAFF
TRBD1 few TRBJ2-7 TRBV18 TGTGCCAGCTCACCATCTTTACTTCAGGACAGGGGGCGCGAGCAGTACTTC CASSPSLLQDRGREQYF
- once TRBJ1-5 TRBV28 TGTGCCAGCAGTTTACCCTGGAGGGGAAGCAATCAGCCCCAGCATTTT CASSLPWRGSNQPQHF
- - TRBJ2-3 TRBV5-1 TGCGCCAGCAGCCTTGGGACGGGACGGACCACAGATACGCAGTATTTT CASSLGTGRTTDTQYF
- - TRBJ2-5 TRBV27 TGTGCCAGCAGTCTCAGGGTGGAGCCCCGGGAGACCCAGTACTTC CASSLRVEPRETQYF